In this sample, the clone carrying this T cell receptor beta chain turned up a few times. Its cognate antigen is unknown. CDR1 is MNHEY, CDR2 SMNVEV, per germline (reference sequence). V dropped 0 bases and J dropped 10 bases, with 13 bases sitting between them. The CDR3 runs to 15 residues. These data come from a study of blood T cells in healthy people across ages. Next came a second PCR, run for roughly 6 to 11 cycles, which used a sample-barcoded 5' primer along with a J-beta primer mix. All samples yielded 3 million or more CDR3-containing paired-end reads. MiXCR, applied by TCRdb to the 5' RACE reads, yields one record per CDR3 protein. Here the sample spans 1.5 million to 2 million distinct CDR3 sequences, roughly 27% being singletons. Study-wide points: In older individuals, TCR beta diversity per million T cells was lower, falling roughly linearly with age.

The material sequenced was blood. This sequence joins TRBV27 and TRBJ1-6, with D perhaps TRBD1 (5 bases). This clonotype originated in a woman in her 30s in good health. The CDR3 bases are TGTGCCAGCAGTTTATCCGCAGGGAGACAATCACCCCTCCACTTT. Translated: CASSLSAGRQSPLHF.